The 9 T cell receptor beta chains listed next were all sequenced from one sample in a study of blood T cell repertoires in COVID-19. Sequencing used immunoSEQ multiplex PCR; TCRdb keeps in-frame clones, though not all of them. The sample lists over 45,000 clones, around four fifths occurring once. The sample was peripheral blood. The receptors shown here come from a man in his 70s with acute or convalescent COVID-19.

The chain carries TRBV19 and TRBJ1-5; no reliable D call. The V end was cut by 0 bases, the J end by 5 bases, with 11 bases between. This CDR3 spans 15 amino acids. Germline CDR1 LNHDA, CDR2 SQIVND (reference sequence). The CDR3 here is CASSIDKRRDQPQHF. In DNA form, the CDR3 reads TGTGCCAGTAGTATAGACAAAAGGAGGGATCAGCCCCAGCATTTT.

The chain combines TRBV2 with TRBJ2-2; 8 nucleotides match TRBD1. V was clipped by 6 bases and J by 2 bases; unmatched bases: 5. The germline CDR1 and CDR2 sequences are SNHLY and FYNNEI. CDR3 size: 15 residues. CDR3 sequence reads: CASSRQGRNTGELFF. The CDR3 nucleotides are TGTGCCAGCAGCCGACAGGGGCGTAACACCGGGGAGCTGTTTTTT. Supplemented by reference TRBV2 and TRBJ2-2, the full variable domain reads EPEVTQTPSHQVTQMGQEVILRCVPISNHLYFYWYRQILGQKVEFLVSFYNNEISEKSEIFDDQFSVERPDGSNFTLKIRSTKLEDSAMYFCASSRQGRNTGELFFGEGSRLTVL.

As for this clone: The junction departs from the called germline gene at one end, perhaps through a read error. V gene TRBV19 combines with J gene TRBJ2-4, with D possibly matching TRBD1 (5 bases). This CDR3 has 13 amino acids. The germline gives CDR1 LNHDA, CDR2 SQIVND (reference sequence). CDR3 loop: CASSTGHPLNSAF. As DNA, the CDR3 is TGTGCCAGTAGTACAGGACACCCGTTGAATTCGGCCTTC.

This sequence joins TRBV18 and TRBJ2-5; D remains unclear. Deletions cut 0 bases from V and 4 bases from J, with 6 bases between. Germline V lookup: CDR1 KGHSH, CDR2 LQKENI. The CDR3 totals 13 residues. CDR3 nucleotides: TGTGCCAGCTCACCACCGGTCGGAGAGACCCAGTACTTC. Translated: CASSPPVGETQYF.

V usage is TRBV6-5 and J usage is TRBJ1-2; no reliable D call. This CDR3 has 13 residues. V lost 6 bases and J lost 2, with 10 bases in between. Germline-derived CDR1 and CDR2 are MNHEY and SVGAGI. The CDR3, as DNA: TGTGCCAGCAGAGCAACAGTCAACTATGGCTACACCTTC. It codes for CASRATVNYGYTF.

V gene TRBV25-1 combines with J gene TRBJ1-4; 7 bases are a match to TRBD1. V trimming: 1 base; J trimming: 3 bases; junction bases outside the gene matches: 5. The germline V gene has CDR1 MGHDK and CDR2 SYGVNS. This CDR3 has 16 amino acids. The CDR3 region has the DNA TGTGCCAGCAGTGAATCCCAGGGGGAGCCTAATGAAAAACTGTTTTTT. Its protein product is CASSESQGEPNEKLFF.

This clone was counted between two and nine times. The V gene is TRBV5-4, the J gene TRBJ1-4, with D maybe TRBD1 (5 bases). The germline V and J ends were trimmed by 3 bases and 4 bases, with 7 bases remaining between them. This CDR3 comprises 13 residues. Germline V gives CDR1 SGHNT, CDR2 YYREEE (reference sequence). This CDR3 is CASSSGDNEKLFF. DNA of the CDR3: TGTGCCAGCAGCTCGGGGGATAATGAAAAACTGTTTTTT.

The CDR3 nucleotides are TGTGCCAGCAGCCAAGTAAGGGGCGGCTATGGCTACACCTTC. It specifies CASSQVRGGYGYTF. V usage is TRBV14 and J usage is TRBJ1-2, with a tentative D call TRBD1 (5 bases). The V end was cut by 1 base, the J end by 4 bases, with 10 bases between. Germline CDR1 is SGHDN and CDR2 is FVKESK. CDR3 length: 14 residues. Filled out from reference TRBV14 and TRBJ1-2, the complete variable domain reads EAGVTQFPSHSVIEKGQTVTLRCDPISGHDNLYWYRRVMGKEIKFLLHFVKESKQDESGMPNNRFLAERTGGTYSTLKVQPAELEDSGVYFCASSQVRGGYGYTFGSGTRLTVV.

The chain is built from TRBV7-8 and TRBJ1-2; possible D gene TRBD1, 6 bases. Deletions cut 5 bases from V and 6 bases from J, with 16 bases between. CDR1 and CDR2 from the germline V gene are SGHVS and FQNEAQ. This CDR3 has 14 amino acids. Written as DNA, the CDR3 is TGTGCCAGCAGCCGTGACAAAACAGGGAATGGCTACACCTTC. The encoded protein is CASSRDKTGNGYTF.